These T cell receptor beta chains were read from a single sample in a study of blood T cell repertoires in COVID-19. Profiled with immunoSEQ multiplex PCR; TCRdb holds only in-frame clones, not every one. This sample yields roughly 87,000 clones, of which approximately 71% are seen a single time; 4% to 5% belongs to the top ten. Sequencing used peripheral blood. These receptors were taken from a woman aged 45 to 65 with acute or convalescent COVID-19. Both conserved end residues are part of each CDR3. The D gene is left open where the match is weak. Clone size is given for some rows only: seen once, a few or many times, or a class if the clone is expanded.

-	TRBV13	TRBD1	TRBJ1-2	TGTGCCAGCAGCTTAGGGGGGACAGGGATCGGCTACACCTTC	CASSLGGTGIGYTF
-	TRBV7-9	-	TRBJ1-2	TGTGCCAGCAGCCCACTCGCAGGCGCTTATGGCTACACCTTC	CASSPLAGAYGYTF
few	TRBV20-1	-	TRBJ1-1	TGCAGTGCTAACCGGGATTGGGAAGCTTTCTTT	CSANRDWEAFF
-	TRBV27	-	TRBJ2-7	TGTGCCAGCAGTCCAGGTCCACCCTACGAGCAGTACTTC	CASSPGPPYEQYF
few	TRBV7-9	TRBD1	TRBJ1-1	TGTGCCAGCAGCCCGAGGGACAGGGCGGACACTGAAGCTTTCTTT	CASSPRDRADTEAFF
-	TRBV11-3	-	TRBJ2-3	TGTGCCAGCAGCGACCGGGACAAAAGCACAGATACGCAGTATTTT	CASSDRDKSTDTQYF
-	TRBV6-1	TRBD2	TRBJ2-5	TGTGCCAGCAGTGTACAGACTAGCGGGTCAATTCAGACCCAGTACTTC	CASSVQTSGSIQTQYF
-	TRBV20-1	-	TRBJ1-1	TGCAGTGCTAGTAGGGGGTCCGACACTGAAGCTTTCTTT	CSASRGSDTEAFF
-	TRBV5-1	TRBD1	TRBJ2-7	TGCGCCAGCAGCTGGGCCGGGACAGGGGGCGGCGAGCAGTACTTC	CASSWAGTGGGEQYF
-	TRBV9	TRBD1	TRBJ1-6	TGTGCCAGCAGCCCACGGACAGGGGGAAATTCACCCCTCCACTTT	CASSPRTGGNSPLHF
-	TRBV7-9	TRBD1	TRBJ1-1	TGTGCCAGCAGCGCGGGACAGTTGAACACTGAAGCTTTCTTT	CASSAGQLNTEAFF
once	TRBV7-9	-	TRBJ1-4	TGTGCCAGCAGACCCCAGGTCGGTTCTAATGAAAAACTGTTTTTT	CASRPQVGSNEKLFF